This TCR beta chain was sequenced during a study of T-cell memory formation after mild COVID-19. About the research overall: TCR clusters were largely donor specific.

A single record per CDR3 protein comes from TCRdb applying MiXCR to the 5' RACE reads. This sample yields around 450,000 distinct CDR3 sequences, of which 20% are seen a single time; roughly 8% belongs to the top ten. Concerning this clonotype: What it binds is unknown.

Study outcomes and limitations: Second-wave clones with a day 37 peak had unconfirmed SARS-CoV-2 specificity. Pre-infection memory already had some responding clones, implying cross-reactive memory joined.

Deletions cut 8 bases from V and 11 bases from J, with 15 bases between. The CDR3 covers 11 residues. Germline V lookup: CDR1 MNHEY, CDR2 SVGEGT. The clonotype originates from an adult woman who had mild COVID-19 (a few samples of this study predate the infection). Cell type and time point are not known. The sequenced sample consisted of PBMCs or a T cell subset sorted from them (not recorded which). The chain links TRBV6-2 or TRBV6-3 to TRBJ1-1, with unresolved D. This CDR3 is CASGRALSAFF. The CDR3 nucleotides read TGTGCCAGCGGCCGGGCTCTGTCGGCTTTCTTT.